The 29 T cell receptor beta chains below were found in one sample sequenced in a study of T cells in Graves' hyperthyroidism and ophthalmopathy. RNA transcripts were the template for amplifying TCR beta CDR3 regions. HTBI primers drove first-round RT-PCR of the TCR CDR3. Each CDR3 protein is one row after TCRdb ran MiXCR on the multiplex PCR reads. The sample has nearly 750,000 distinct CDR3 sequences; about 35% are singletons. The sample consisted of blood. All receptors come from a woman between 40 and 55 years old with Graves' hyperthyroidism.

This chain joins TRBV6-6 and TRBJ1-4, with D perhaps TRBD1 (5 bases). CDR1 is MNHNY and CDR2 is SVGAGI in the germline V gene (reference sequence). Trimming shortened V by 7 bases and J by 2 bases, and 14 bases separated the two germline ends. The CDR3 covers 15 residues. The CDR3 region is CASNIKGWTNEKLFF. As DNA, the CDR3 is TGTGCCAGCAATATCAAGGGGTGGACTAATGAAAAACTGTTTTTT.

Ten or more counts support this clonotype. The rearrangement links TRBV24-1 to TRBJ2-5; D might be TRBD2 (6 bases). Germline-derived CDR1 and CDR2 are KGHDR and SFDVKD. The CDR3 spans 13 residues. Trimming pared 0 bases from V and 5 bases from J, leaving 6 bases between. In DNA, the CDR3 is TGTGCCACCAGTGATTTGCGGGGGGAGACCCAGTACTTC. Its protein product is CATSDLRGETQYF.

There are many counts of this clonotype. The rearrangement links TRBV6-5 to TRBJ1-1; 8 nucleotides match TRBD1. J was trimmed by 0 bases and V by 6 bases; bases with no gene match: 15. Germline lookup yields CDR1 MNHEY and CDR2 SVGAGI. The CDR3 has 18 residues. In nucleotides, the CDR3 is TGTGCCAGCAGCACGTCACACGACAGGGGAAGGATGAACACTGAAGCTTTCTTT. This sequence encodes CASSTSHDRGRMNTEAFF.

The chain joins TRBV4-1 to TRBJ2-5; 8 bases align to TRBD2. This CDR3 region has 15 residues. The V and J ends lost 4 bases and 3 bases, in that order; junction bases with no gene match: 7. Germline CDR1 is MGHRA and CDR2 is YSYEKL. The CDR3 coding sequence is TGCGCCAGCAGCCCTCACCGGGGGGGGAAAGAGACCCAGTACTTC. This encodes CASSPHRGGKETQYF.

The CDR3 bases are TGTGCCAGCAGCTTAGTTTGGCGGGCGACCCAAGAGACCCAGTACTTC. Encoded protein: CASSLVWRATQETQYF. V usage is TRBV7-8 and J usage is TRBJ2-5; TRBD2 might be the D (5 bases). The V and J ends lost 1 base and 1 base respectively, with 13 bases between them. This CDR3 has 16 amino acids. CDR1 and CDR2 (germline): SGHVS, FQNEAQ.

This clonotype appeared many times. The V gene is TRBV19, the J gene TRBJ2-7, with no clear D. Deletions cut 3 bases from V and 3 bases from J, with 9 bases between. The CDR3 sequence is 13 residues long. CDR1 and CDR2 (germline): LNHDA, SQIVND (reference sequence). The CDR3 spells CASSMWSNYEQYF. As DNA, the CDR3 is TGTGCCAGTAGTATGTGGTCTAACTACGAGCAGTACTTC.

This clonotype was observed many times. The rearrangement uses TRBV9 and TRBJ2-7; D gene uncertain. Germline loops: CDR1 SGDLS, CDR2 YYNGEE. V was cut by 5 bases and J by 5 bases, with 20 bases left in between. The length of the CDR3 is 15 residues. CDR3 sequence reads: CASSATPAVGHEQYF. The CDR3 coding sequence is TGTGCCAGCAGTGCCACCCCGGCCGTCGGGCACGAGCAGTACTTC. The full variable domain, completed using reference TRBV9 and TRBJ2-7, is DSGVTQTPKHLITATGQRVTLRCSPRSGDLSVYWYQQSLDQGLQFLIQYYNGEERAKGNILERFSAQQFPDLHSELNLSSLELGDSALYFCASSATPAVGHEQYFGPGTRLTVT.

The sample holds many counts of this clonotype. The chain uses TRBV29-1 and TRBJ1-2, with 9 bases identical to TRBD1. The CDR3 extends over 13 amino acids. With V trimmed by 7 bases and J by 1 base, 4 bases remained unmatched. Germline assignment: CDR1 SQVTM and CDR2 ANQGSEA. The CDR3 spells CSADRGDNYGYTF. The CDR3 DNA reads as TGCAGCGCCGACAGGGGGGATAACTATGGCTACACCTTC.

The rearrangement links TRBV7-2 to TRBJ1-4, with 8 bases fitting TRBD1. There are 19 residues in the CDR3. With V trimmed by 5 bases and J by 3 bases, 17 bases remained unmatched. CDR1 is SGHTA, CDR2 FQGNSA, per germline. CDR3 in amino acids: CASSQTGTGPFVSNEKLFF. For the CDR3, the DNA is TGTGCCAGCAGCCAAACCGGGACAGGCCCTTTCGTGTCTAATGAAAAACTGTTTTTT.

The chain carries TRBV7-9 and TRBJ1-2; D is perhaps TRBD1 (5 bases). Deletions cut 5 bases from V and 8 bases from J, with 18 bases between. Germline V lookup: CDR1 SEHNR, CDR2 FQNEAQ (reference sequence). This CDR3 spans 14 amino acids. In DNA form, the CDR3 reads TGTGCCAGCAGCGGGCCAGGGCTGGCTAGGGGCTACACCTTC. It yields the protein CASSGPGLARGYTF.

This chain joins TRBV9 and TRBJ1-3; D uncertain. V lost 1 base and J 1 base, leaving 9 bases between the germline ends. In germline, CDR1 is SGDLS, CDR2 YYNGEE. This CDR3 spans 15 amino acids. In DNA, the CDR3 is TGTGCCAGCAGCGTATCGGGCATATCTGGAAACACCATATATTTT. Translating it yields CASSVSGISGNTIYF.

This clonotype was counted between two and nine times. This sequence joins TRBV6-2 or TRBV6-3 and TRBJ1-6, with unresolved D. The germline gives CDR1 MNHEY, CDR2 SVGEGT. Trimming took 2 bases from V and 8 from J, leaving 13 bases between them. This CDR3 has 15 amino acids. The CDR3 nucleotides read TGTGCCAGCAGTTACGCCGACCCCATGGATTCACCCCTCCACTTT. Its protein product is CASSYADPMDSPLHF.

The rearrangement links TRBV7-2 to TRBJ1-1, with D unresolved. Trimming removed 3 bases from V and 1 base from J, with 9 bases in between. The length of the CDR3 is 14 residues. Germline CDR1 is SGHTA and CDR2 is FQGNSA. The chain's CDR3 is CASSLGSENTEAFF. CDR3 coding DNA: TGTGCCAGCAGCTTGGGCAGTGAGAACACTGAAGCTTTCTTT.

With respect to this clonotype: This likely stems from a read error, as it lies one base from a far larger clone. V is TRBV7-2 and J is TRBJ1-1; D unresolved. CDR1 SGHTA and CDR2 FQGNSA come from the germline V gene. Trimming took 5 bases from V and 4 from J, leaving 11 bases between them. The CDR3 is 13 residues long. Written as DNA, the CDR3 is TGTGCCAGCAGCCCGACGCTAAGCACTGAAGCTTTCTTT. Translation: CASSPTLSTEAFF.

This clonotype was seen a few times. The chain has TRBV6-5 and TRBJ1-5; no reliable D call. Trimming pared 5 bases from V and 6 bases from J, leaving 11 bases between. CDR1 is MNHEY, CDR2 SVGAGI, per germline. The CDR3 contains 13 residues. The CDR3 sequence is CASSDKGSQPQHF. The DNA for the CDR3 is TGTGCCAGCAGTGACAAGGGATCTCAGCCCCAGCATTTT.

With regard to this clonotype: This could be a read error, since a much larger clone is one nucleotide away. The rearrangement links TRBV20-1 to TRBJ2-5; the D is unclear. Germline values: CDR1 DFQATT, CDR2 SNEGSKA (reference sequence). The CDR3 totals 13 residues. CDR3 DNA: TGCGGTGCTATCCACTTGTACCAAGAGACCCAGTACTTC. Its translation is CGAIHLYQETQYF.

A single count supports this clonotype. The CDR3 DNA follows: TGTGCCAGCAGTTATAAGGTAGCGCGAGAGACCCAGTACTTC. Amino acid sequence: CASSYKVARETQYF. V gene TRBV6-1 combines with J gene TRBJ2-5; D possibly corresponds to TRBD2 (5 bases). The CDR3 loop spans 14 amino acids. Trimming took 5 bases from V and 4 from J, leaving 14 bases between them. In germline, CDR1 is MNHNS, CDR2 SASEGT.

This clonotype was seen more than once but under ten times. One end of the junction fails to match germline, which may point to a read error. The chain carries TRBV19 and TRBJ2-7, with D tentatively TRBD2 (5 bases). This CDR3 has 13 amino acids. Germline values: CDR1 LNHDA, CDR2 SQIVND (reference sequence). In DNA form, the CDR3 reads TGTGCCAGCAGTAACAGCGGCCCCTACGAGCAGTACTTC. This encodes CASSNSGPYEQYF.

The rearrangement joins TRBV10-3 to TRBJ2-5, with 9 bases lining up with TRBD1. V shed 6 bases, J shed 3 bases, and the junction held 2 bases outside the gene matches. Germline V gives CDR1 ENHRY, CDR2 SYGVKD. CDR3 size: 13 residues. CDR3 sequence: CAIRGQGKETQYF. The CDR3 region has the DNA TGTGCCATCAGGGGACAGGGTAAAGAGACCCAGTACTTC.

This rearrangement joins TRBV6-5 to TRBJ2-7; D gene unclear. The end of the DNA is better explained by TRBJ2-4, so the J call may be wrong. The CDR3 has 12 amino acids. Germline CDR1 MNHEY, CDR2 SVGAGI. The CDR3 loop is CASSLPGNIQYF. Here the CDR3 DNA reads TGTGCCAGCAGCCTACCGGGAAACATTCAGTACTTC.

Comment on this clonotype: A much larger clone lies one base from this, so it may be a read error. The CDR3 ends on some other residue instead of the conserved phenylalanine or tryptophan, so this is likely a read error. V and J are TRBV11-2 and TRBJ2-6, with D unresolved. The germline CDR1 and CDR2 sequences are SGHAT and FQNNGV. V was clipped by 1 base and J by 0 bases, with 4 bases between them. The CDR3 spans 15 residues. CDR3 in DNA: TGTGCCAGCAGCTTAGGTCACTCTGGGGCCAACGTCCTGACTTCC. Its protein is CASSLGHSGANVLTS.

This clonotype was picked up many times. The CDR3 nucleotides read TGTGCCAGCAGCTTAGGGCTAGCGGGAGTTGGACAAGAGACCCAGTACTTC. Its protein product is CASSLGLAGVGQETQYF. The gene calls are TRBV7-2 and TRBJ2-5, with 10 bases fitting TRBD2. The CDR3 length is 17 residues. V gave up 1 base and J gave up 2 bases; unmatched junction bases: 7. Germline CDR1 and CDR2: SGHTA and FQGNSA.

This clonotype was seen repeatedly, ten times or more. The chain carries TRBV29-1 and TRBJ1-1; D gene unclear. From germline, CDR1 is SQVTM and CDR2 ANQGSEA. V was trimmed by 0 bases and J by 1 base, leaving 9 bases between them. The CDR3 totals 14 residues. CDR3 nucleotides: TGCAGCGTTGAAGAATATACACAGAACACTGAAGCTTTCTTT. It encodes CSVEEYTQNTEAFF.

In its sample, this clonotype was seen once. V is TRBV7-9 and J is TRBJ1-5; 10 bases are shared with TRBD1. J was trimmed by 2 bases and V by 5 bases; bases with no gene match: 9. The CDR3 sequence is 17 residues long. Germline V gene data show CDR1 as SEHNR and CDR2 as FQNEAQ (reference sequence). The CDR3, as DNA: TGTGCCAGCAGCGGGACTAGCGGGACAGGGGGCAATCAGCCCCAGCATTTT. It is translated as CASSGTSGTGGNQPQHF. Filled out from reference TRBV7-9 and TRBJ1-5, the complete variable domain reads DTGVSQNPRHKITKRGQNVTFRCDPISEHNRLYWYRQTLGQGPEFLTYFQNEAQLEKSRLLSDRFSAERPKGSFSTLEIQRTEQGDSAMYLCASSGTSGTGGNQPQHFGDGTRLSIL.

This clonotype was counted at least ten times. The chain is built from TRBV10-3 and TRBJ2-7; 8 nucleotides align to TRBD1. The CDR3 loop spans 13 amino acids. Trimming at V came to 10 bases and at J to 0 bases, leaving 5 bases not matched to a gene. Per the germline V gene, CDR1 is ENHRY and CDR2 is SYGVKD. The CDR3 DNA follows: TGTGCCACCGGGACAGGTAGCTCCTACGAGCAGTACTTC. This codes for CATGTGSSYEQYF.

This clonotype came up a few times. This chain uses TRBV2 with TRBJ2-3; weak D call: TRBD2 (6 bases). Germline V gene sequence: CDR1 SNHLY, CDR2 FYNNEI. There are 16 residues in the CDR3. Between the trimmed V and J ends, which lost 4 bases and 0 bases, there was a span of 14 bases. The CDR3 DNA reads TGTGCCAGCAGTGCGATGTTGCGGGGAAGCACAGATACGCAGTATTTT. Translated: CASSAMLRGSTDTQYF. Supplemented by reference TRBV2 and TRBJ2-3, the full variable domain reads EPEVTQTPSHQVTQMGQEVILRCVPISNHLYFYWYRQILGQKVEFLVSFYNNEISEKSEIFDDQFSVERPDGSNFTLKIRSTKLEDSAMYFCASSAMLRGSTDTQYFGPGTRLTVL.

The CDR3 DNA sequence: TGTGCCGCCCGGACGGGCGGCTACGAGCAGTACTTC. This encodes CAARTGGYEQYF. The chain has TRBV10-3 and TRBJ2-7; D not resolved. CDR3 length equals 12 residues. The V and J ends lost 11 bases and 3 bases respectively, with 14 bases between them. Germline CDR1 reads ENHRY; CDR2 reads SYGVKD.

A remark on this clonotype: No conserved phenylalanine or tryptophan is present at the end of the CDR3, so a read error is the likely explanation. The chain carries TRBV6-5 and TRBJ1-1, with D perhaps matching TRBD1 (6 bases). Germline values: CDR1 MNHEY, CDR2 SVGAGI. This CDR3 region has 14 residues. This CDR3 reads CAGSYRPDSIEAFL. The CDR3 nucleotides are TGTGCCGGCAGTTACAGACCGGACAGTATAGAAGCTTTCTTA.

The J gene is TRBJ2-2, the V gene TRBV7-2; 7 bases fit TRBD1. The CDR3 runs to 15 residues. Germline CDR1 reads SGHTA; CDR2 reads FQGNSA. V gave up 6 bases and J gave up 5 bases; unmatched junction bases: 9. In DNA form, the CDR3 reads TGTGCCAGCAGACTAGGGGGCGCGGAGACCGGGGAGCTGTTTTTT. This codes for CASRLGGAETGELFF.